This TCR beta chain was recovered during a study of blood T cells in healthy people across ages. It was with a sample-barcoded 5' primer and a J-beta primer mix that a second PCR of about 6 to 12 cycles was run. TCRdb redid the calling of the 5' RACE reads with MiXCR, one entry per CDR3 protein. The data hold about 1.4 million distinct CDR3 sequences, with approximately 59% observed a single time. There are 13 residues in the CDR3. Per the germline V gene, CDR1 is SGHVS and CDR2 is FNYEAQ. V was trimmed by 3 bases and J by 3 bases, leaving 7 bases between them. This chain connects TRBV7-6 to TRBJ2-3; D might be TRBD1 (6 bases). This clonotype was sampled from a man aged 18 to 29 in good health. Sequenced: blood. As DNA, the CDR3 is TGTGCCAGCAGCTTCGGACAGACAGATACGCAGTATTTT. This gives the protein CASSFGQTDTQYF.